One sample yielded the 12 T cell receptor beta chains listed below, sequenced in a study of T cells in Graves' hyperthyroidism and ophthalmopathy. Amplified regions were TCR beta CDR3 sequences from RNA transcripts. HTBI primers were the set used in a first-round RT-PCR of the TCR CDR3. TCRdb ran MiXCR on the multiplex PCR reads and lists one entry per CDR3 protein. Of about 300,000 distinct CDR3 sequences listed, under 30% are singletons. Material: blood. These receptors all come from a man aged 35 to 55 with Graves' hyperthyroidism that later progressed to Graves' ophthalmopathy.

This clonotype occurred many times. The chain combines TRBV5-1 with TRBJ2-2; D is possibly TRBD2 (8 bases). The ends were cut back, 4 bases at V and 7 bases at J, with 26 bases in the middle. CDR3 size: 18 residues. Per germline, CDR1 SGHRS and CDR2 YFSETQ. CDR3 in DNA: TGCGCCAGCAGCGGTCGACAGGGCAGCGGGAGAAGCGGCGGGGAGCTGTTTTTT. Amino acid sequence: CASSGRQGSGRSGGELFF.

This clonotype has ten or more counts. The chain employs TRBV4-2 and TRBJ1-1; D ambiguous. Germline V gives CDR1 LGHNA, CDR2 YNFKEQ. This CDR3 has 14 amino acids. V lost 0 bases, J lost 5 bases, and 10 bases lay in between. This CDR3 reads CASSQEKGVTEAFF. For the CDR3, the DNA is TGTGCCAGCAGCCAAGAAAAAGGAGTTACTGAAGCTTTCTTT.

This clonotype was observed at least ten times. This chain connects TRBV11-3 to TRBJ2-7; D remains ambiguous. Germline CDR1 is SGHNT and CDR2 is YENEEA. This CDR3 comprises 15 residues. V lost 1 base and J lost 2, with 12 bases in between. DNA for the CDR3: TGTGCCAGCAGCTTAGGCCGCGACAAGACCTACGAGCAGTACTTC. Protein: CASSLGRDKTYEQYF.

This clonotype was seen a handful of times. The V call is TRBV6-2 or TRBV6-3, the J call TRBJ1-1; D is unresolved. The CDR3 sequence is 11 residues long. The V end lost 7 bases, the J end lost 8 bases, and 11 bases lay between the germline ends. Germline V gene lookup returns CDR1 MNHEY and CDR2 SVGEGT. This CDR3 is CASILNREAFF. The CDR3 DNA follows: TGTGCCAGCATCCTAAACAGAGAAGCTTTCTTT.

CDR3 sequence reads: CSANSGSYEQYF. In DNA form, the CDR3 reads TGCAGTGCAAATAGCGGGAGCTACGAGCAGTACTTC. V gene TRBV20-1 combines with J gene TRBJ2-7; TRBD2 aligns across 9 bases. The germline CDR1 and CDR2 sequences are DFQATT and SNEGSKA (reference sequence). This CDR3 has 12 amino acids. V trimming: 6 bases; J trimming: 3 bases; junction bases outside the gene matches: 3.

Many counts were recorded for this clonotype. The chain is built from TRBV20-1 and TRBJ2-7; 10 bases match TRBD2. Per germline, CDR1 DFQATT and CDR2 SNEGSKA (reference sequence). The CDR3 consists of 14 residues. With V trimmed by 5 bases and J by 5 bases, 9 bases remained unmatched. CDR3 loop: CSAPTSGTIHEQYF. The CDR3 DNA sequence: TGCAGTGCTCCAACTAGCGGGACTATCCACGAGCAGTACTTC.

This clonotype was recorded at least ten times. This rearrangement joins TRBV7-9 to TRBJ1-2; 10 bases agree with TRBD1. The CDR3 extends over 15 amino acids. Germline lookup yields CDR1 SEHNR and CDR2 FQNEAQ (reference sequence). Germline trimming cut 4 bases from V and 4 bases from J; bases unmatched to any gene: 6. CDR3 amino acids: CASSSGTGASYGYTF. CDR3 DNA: TGTGCCAGCAGCTCTGGGACAGGGGCTTCCTATGGCTACACCTTC.

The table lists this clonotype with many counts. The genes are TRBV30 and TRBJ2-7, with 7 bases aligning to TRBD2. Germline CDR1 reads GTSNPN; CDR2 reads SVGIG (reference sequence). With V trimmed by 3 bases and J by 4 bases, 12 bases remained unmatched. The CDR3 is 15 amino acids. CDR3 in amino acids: CAWREKRLAVYEQYF. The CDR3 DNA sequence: TGTGCCTGGAGAGAGAAGAGACTAGCTGTTTACGAGCAGTACTTC.

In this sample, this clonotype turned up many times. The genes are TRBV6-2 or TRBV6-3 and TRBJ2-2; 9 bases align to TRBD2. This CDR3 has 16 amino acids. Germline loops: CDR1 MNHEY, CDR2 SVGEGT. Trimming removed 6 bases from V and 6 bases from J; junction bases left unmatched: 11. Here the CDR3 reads CASRGHFSGSAGELFF. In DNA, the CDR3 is TGTGCCAGCAGGGGGCATTTTAGCGGGAGTGCCGGGGAGCTGTTTTTT.

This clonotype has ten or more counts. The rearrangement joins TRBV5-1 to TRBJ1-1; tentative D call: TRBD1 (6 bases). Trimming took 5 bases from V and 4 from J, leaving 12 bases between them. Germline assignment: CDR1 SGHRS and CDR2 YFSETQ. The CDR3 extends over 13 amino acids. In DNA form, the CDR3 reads TGCGCCAGCAGACAGGGAGGGGGCACTGAAGCTTTCTTT. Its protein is CASRQGGGTEAFF.

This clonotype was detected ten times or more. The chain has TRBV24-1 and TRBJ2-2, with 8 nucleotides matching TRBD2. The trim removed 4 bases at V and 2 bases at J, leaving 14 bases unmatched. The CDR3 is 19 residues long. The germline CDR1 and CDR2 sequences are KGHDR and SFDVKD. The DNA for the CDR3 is TGTGCCACCAGTGACGTGCGCGGGAGGCCGAGACCAAACACCGGGGAGCTGTTTTTT. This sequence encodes CATSDVRGRPRPNTGELFF.

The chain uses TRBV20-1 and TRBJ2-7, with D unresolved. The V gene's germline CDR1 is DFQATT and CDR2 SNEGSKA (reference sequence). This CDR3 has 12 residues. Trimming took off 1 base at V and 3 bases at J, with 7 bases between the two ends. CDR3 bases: TGCAGTGCTAGAGGGAACAGCTACGAGCAGTACTTC. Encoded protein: CSARGNSYEQYF.